What follows describes a single TCR beta chain. This CDR3 spans 15 amino acids. Unmatched junction bases numbered 8, after V lost 5 bases and J lost 8 bases. Per the germline V gene, CDR1 is MDHEN and CDR2 is SYDVKM. The sample originates from a study of blood T cell repertoires in COVID-19. As for the study in general: Acute and convalescent COVID-19 specimens originated in the United States, Italy and Spain. Nucleic acid was either cDNA or gDNA, and it came from T cells, B-cell-depleted T cells, or PBMCs.

Participant-given clinical history determined each cohort assignment. Profiled with immunoSEQ multiplex PCR; TCRdb holds only in-frame clones, not every one. The data hold 250,000 to 350,000 clones, with approximately 85% observed a single time. This sequence was found in a woman aged 25 to 45 who had recovered from COVID-19. The material sequenced was PBMCs or T cells enriched from blood (not recorded which). V is TRBV28 and J is TRBJ2-4, with TRBD1 matching 11 bases. The chain's CDR3 is CASSILAGQGDIQYF. The CDR3 DNA sequence: TGTGCCAGCAGTATTCTAGCGGGACAGGGGGACATTCAGTACTTC. Supplemented by reference TRBV28 and TRBJ2-4, the full variable domain reads DVKVTQSSRYLVKRTGEKVFLECVQDMDHENMFWYRQDPGLGLRLIYFSYDVKMKEKGDIPEGYSVSREKKERFSLILESASTNQTSMYLCASSILAGQGDIQYFGAGTRLSVL.